This TCR beta chain was recorded in a study of CD8+ T cells in alopecia areata. Study background: Twice a day, 5 to 10 mg of oral tofacitinib was administered to treated patients. Study-level findings and limits: Clonality in lesional scalp, especially alopecia totalis/universalis, exceeded that of normal scalp. In blood and scalp, many expanded lesional clones persisted during tofacitinib.

RNA extraction was followed by reverse transcription into cDNA, which acted as the sequencing template. Repertoires were generated with immunoSEQ multiplex PCR, while TCRdb's copy carries only in-frame clones and drops some. The sample yields roughly 210,000 clones, around two fifths seen once. The germline V gene encodes CDR1 SNHLY and CDR2 FYNNEI. The CDR3 has 14 amino acids. V lost 6 bases and J lost 3; bases outside the gene matches: 8. In its sample, this clone was seen a few times. Its antigen is still unknown. The sample's treatment: oral pan-JAK inhibitor, 5-10 mg twice daily. The chain carries TRBV2 and TRBJ2-7; 7 positions match TRBD1. Material: CD4+ T cells sorted from blood, obtained at approximately week 36, from a patient treated with tofacitinib. The TCR originated in a human donor with alopecia areata. The CDR3 is CASRDPGQFYEQYF. CDR3 nucleotide sequence: TGTGCCAGCAGGGATCCGGGACAGTTCTACGAGCAGTACTTC.